This T cell receptor beta chain was observed in a study of shared clonotypes between healthy human individuals (dated by TCRdb to 2020 to 2021). Regarding the study in general: Three men and two women, aged 18 to 49 years, made up the cohort. For each donor, CD4 naive and CD4 memory were each given three plates, CD8 naive was given two plates, and CD8 memory was given one plate. To estimate repertoire size and how much clonotype sharing occurs between individuals, the study deeply sequenced the blood TCR repertoires of several healthy adults. To increase sequencing depth and limit assay-specific biases, TCR repertoire library preparation and sequencing were carried out by different laboratories using diverse techniques. Leukapheresis yielded between about 0.85 and 9 billion PBMCs per donor. General conclusions and limits of the study: Compared with non-shared clonotypes, clonotypes shared by all four sorted-subset donors had higher generation probabilities. When a few donors were compared, the shared fraction of clonotypes was about 5% for naive CD4, 3% to 4% for naive CD8, about 2.5% for memory CD4, and under 0.5% for memory CD8. Naive subsets generally had larger estimated clonotype richness than memory subsets did. Pairwise subsampling led to the expectation that sequencing depth would affect the degree of clonotype sharing among donors. Because the study included only a small number of donors, the genetic and exposure-history diversity represented was limited. Sampling was limited to blood, and TCR repertoires in tissue likely differ from TCR repertoires in blood. Incomplete sequencing was indicated by rarefaction of sorted-subset datasets, despite the large sequencing depth.

Using the deep immunoSEQ assay, TCR CDR3 regions were amplified from genomic DNA by multiplex PCR. Genomic DNA extracted from each cell subset was distributed evenly over all wells of several immunoSEQ 96-well plates, and each plate served as one replicate. For sorted subsets, each replicate PCR was loaded with roughly 0.2 ug genomic DNA, equivalent to approximately 33,000 T cell genomes. Purified libraries were quantified with a Qubit 3.0 fluorometer, sized on a Bioanalyzer 2100, and re-quantified with the KAPA Library Quantification kit. Each immunoSEQ 96-well plate was sequenced on its own single-read 150-cycle Illumina NextSeq 550 flow cell. In the original analysis: Because the immunoSEQ output held only junctional sequences and lacked quality scores, the filtering could not match the filtering applied to full-length reads. To assign V/J genes and CDR3, sequences were annotated against IMGT germline references using PyIR, a Python wrapper for IgBLAST v1.9. Reads were removed for weak V/J assignments (E-value above 1e-6), missing CDR3, stop codons, out-of-frame junctions, or ambiguous translated residues. A V3J clonotype was defined by an identical inferred V gene, J gene, and CDR3 amino acid sequence. To compute the percentage overlap between repertoires, the number of shared unique clonotypes was divided by the size of the smaller repertoire. Repertoire richness was assessed with RTK rarefaction, the Chao1 estimator, and Recon v2.1 estimates of unobserved clonotypes. OLGA was used to compute generation probabilities for all TCRbeta clonotypes that the gDNA method yielded from a handful of donors. TCRdb stores this immuneACCESS table with in-frame sequences only. Part of the clones is absent; in the studies checked, under half of the shortfall reflects unresolved V genes, and no reason is known for the rest. Clone size and V and J calls were adopted from that table, with D and trimming inferred from the DNA. This sample comprises some 1 million clones, approximately 72% of them detected only once. The ten largest clones represent 1.4% of the sample.

This clone was detected once. Its antigen is still unknown. No base quality information exists; no much larger clone differs at one position. Healthy HIV-negative adults with no recently reported acute infections or vaccinations were included as donors. Every donor was a Caucasian adult living in Nashville, Tennessee, USA. CD4+ T cells were enriched through magnetic negative selection, after which naive cells were positively selected on CD45RA and the remaining negative fraction served as the memory subset. Blood was collected by leukapheresis, and PBMCs were isolated by Ficoll-Histopaque density gradient centrifugation and then cryopreserved in liquid nitrogen vapor phase. Purity and quantity of every magnetically sorted T cell population were checked by analytical flow cytometry. Each sorted fraction had its genomic DNA isolated and then quantified by UV absorbance on a Nanodrop 2000c. The germline V gene encodes CDR1 SQVTM and CDR2 ANQGSEA. CDR3 length: 15 amino acids, cysteine to phenylalanine. The DNA shown is the 45-base CDR3, in frame from base 1.

The sequence joins TRBV29-1 to TRBJ2-5; TRBD2 fits 7 bases in the junction. Source material: memory CD4+ T cells sorted from blood. Sample cell subset or site, as interpreted from the label and publication: CD45RA-negative fraction. This clonotype was obtained from a young man in good health. The DNA sequence is TGCACCCCTGATAAGGCGGGAGATCCTCGAGAGACCCAGTACTTC. Translated, this gives CTPDKAGDPRETQYF.